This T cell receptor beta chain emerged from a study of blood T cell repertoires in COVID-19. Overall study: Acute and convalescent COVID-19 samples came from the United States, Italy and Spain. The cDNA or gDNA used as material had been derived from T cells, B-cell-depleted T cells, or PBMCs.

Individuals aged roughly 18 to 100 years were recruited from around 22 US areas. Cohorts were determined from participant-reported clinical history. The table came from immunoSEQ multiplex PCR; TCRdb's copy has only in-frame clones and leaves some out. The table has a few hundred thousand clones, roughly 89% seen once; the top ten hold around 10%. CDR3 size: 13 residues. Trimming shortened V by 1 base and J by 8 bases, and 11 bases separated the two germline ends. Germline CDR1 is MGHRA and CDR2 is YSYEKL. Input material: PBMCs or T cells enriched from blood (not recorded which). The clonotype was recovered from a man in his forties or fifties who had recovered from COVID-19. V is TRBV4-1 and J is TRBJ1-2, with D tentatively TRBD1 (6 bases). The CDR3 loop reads CASSQVAGAGYTF. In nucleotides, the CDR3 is TGCGCCAGCAGCCAAGTGGCAGGGGCGGGCTACACCTTC.